One TCR beta chain is described in this entry. The germline V gene has CDR1 LNHDA and CDR2 SQIVND (reference sequence). The J segment lost 0 bases and the V segment lost 2 bases, leaving 8 bases of the junction unmatched. This CDR3 is 18 amino acids long. Authors' data handling: It was from reference gene primer amplification that nucleated cell counts were estimated. The protocol was immunoSEQ multiplex PCR, while the TCRdb copy is restricted to in-frame clones and leaves out a portion. V and J calls and clone size come straight from that table; D and trimming were deduced from the DNA. The table has 200,000 to 250,000 clones, around 90% seen once. These data belong to a study of blood T cell repertoires in COVID-19. Whole-study context: Acute and convalescent COVID-19 samples came from the United States, Italy and Spain.

The chain is built from TRBV19 and TRBJ2-3; 10 bases map to TRBD2. This receptor was obtained from an older man with acute or convalescent COVID-19. The sequenced sample was peripheral blood. The CDR3 coding sequence is TGTGCCAGTAGTATAAAAGGGACTAGCGCACCCAGCACAGATACGCAGTATTTT. This translates into CASSIKGTSAPSTDTQYF.